This entry lists 14 T cell receptor beta chains sequenced from one sample in a study of metastatic and nonmetastatic thyroid tumors. TCRdb re-processed the PCR reads through MiXCR. The sample gives about 32,000 clones, roughly 6.8% of which show up once; around 45% is in the top ten. No patient had received any treatment before thyroid surgery. Sequenced sample: blood. The receptors originated from a female donor with papillary thyroid cancer or a benign thyroid nodule (not recorded which). Some clones in this sample may be carry-over from other donors' samples.

This clone was recorded at least ten times. In DNA form, the CDR3 reads TGCAGTGCTAACCGCTTAAGTACGGGCAGCTCCTACGAGCAGTACTTC. Translated: CSANRLSTGSSYEQYF. This chain links TRBV20-1 with TRBJ2-7; the D is unclear. From germline, CDR1 is DFQATT and CDR2 SNEGSKA (reference sequence). Trimming left V 4 bases short and J 0 bases short, with 19 bases between. This CDR3 comprises 16 residues.

This clone was observed many times. A read error may produce the germline difference seen at one junction end. This rearrangement joins TRBV20-1 to TRBJ1-2; the match to TRBD1 covers 11 bases. The CDR3 covers 12 residues. Germline V gene lookup returns CDR1 DFQATT and CDR2 SNEGSKA (reference sequence). CDR3 sequence: CSASGTGGFSHF. DNA of the CDR3: TGCAGTGCTAGTGGGACAGGGGGTTTTTCCCACTTC.

This clone was seen ten or more times. The chain carries TRBV11-2 and TRBJ2-2; D is undetermined. Germline-derived CDR1 and CDR2 are SGHAT and FQNNGV. This CDR3 has 15 residues. V was cut by 3 bases and J by 0 bases, with 8 bases left in between. This CDR3 reads CASSFGDANTGELFF. CDR3 nucleotides: TGTGCCAGCAGCTTCGGCGACGCGAACACCGGGGAGCTGTTTTTT.

This clone has ten or more counts. The chain joins TRBV3-1 to TRBJ2-1, with D perhaps matching TRBD2 (6 bases). With 3 bases removed from V and 3 bases from J, the gap between germline ends came to 9 bases. CDR1 is LGHDT and CDR2 is YNNKEL in the germline V gene (reference sequence). This CDR3 is 14 amino acids long. This CDR3 is CASSHLRDYNEQFF. The DNA of the CDR3 is TGTGCCAGCAGCCATTTGCGGGACTACAATGAGCAGTTCTTC.

This clone has a count of ten or more. The chain recombines TRBV28 with TRBJ2-1; 10 nucleotides agree with TRBD1. The CDR3 runs to 13 residues. The germline gives CDR1 MDHEN, CDR2 SYDVKM. The V gene end was trimmed by 11 bases and the J gene end by 7 bases; junction bases not matched to a gene: 8. CDR3 bases: TGTGCCGGCGACAGGGGGCTAGGGAATGAGCAGTTCTTC. Translated, it gives CAGDRGLGNEQFF.

The chain carries TRBV18 and TRBJ2-2; D is possibly TRBD2 (6 bases). Trimming pared 6 bases from V and 3 bases from J, leaving 14 bases between. The CDR3 runs 15 residues. Germline lookup yields CDR1 KGHSH and CDR2 LQKENI. The CDR3 loop reads CASSSEAGHTGELFF. The CDR3 DNA follows: TGTGCCAGCTCTTCTGAAGCGGGCCACACCGGGGAGCTGTTTTTT.

This clone was picked up many times. J is TRBJ2-3 and V is TRBV28, with 10 positions matching TRBD2. Germline V gene sequence: CDR1 MDHEN, CDR2 SYDVKM. V lost 5 bases, J lost 0 bases, and 8 bases stayed unmatched. The CDR3 is made up of 17 amino acids. The CDR3 nucleotides are TGTGCCAGCAGTACCCCCTCTAGCGGGAGCAGCACAGATACGCAGTATTTT. Its protein product is CASSTPSSGSSTDTQYF. The full variable domain, with the rest looked up from reference TRBV28 and TRBJ2-3, is DVKVTQSSRYLVKRTGEKVFLECVQDMDHENMFWYRQDPGLGLRLIYFSYDVKMKEKGDIPEGYSVSREKKERFSLILESASTNQTSMYLCASSTPSSGSSTDTQYFGPGTRLTVL.

The chain combines TRBV7-2 with TRBJ2-7, with D maybe TRBD2 (6 bases). This CDR3 is built from 15 residues. V lost 7 bases, J lost 9 bases, and 25 bases lay in between. Looked up from germline, CDR1 is SGHTA and CDR2 is FQGNSA. The CDR3 sequence is CASTPRSTSTDTQYF. The CDR3 region has the DNA TGTGCCAGCACACCCAGGTCTACTAGCACAGATACGCAGTACTTC.

This clone was counted ten times or more. The chain employs TRBV12-3 or TRBV12-4 and TRBJ2-6; 7 nucleotides match TRBD1. This CDR3 contains 15 residues. After removal of 6 bases from V and 2 bases from J, the junction contained 4 bases not matched to a gene. The chain's CDR3 is CASSRTGAGANVLTF. In DNA, the CDR3 is TGTGCCAGCAGCCGTACAGGGGCTGGGGCCAACGTCCTGACTTTC.

CDR3 sequence (DNA): TGTGCCAGCAGTGCCGGGACCATCAATGAGCAGTTCTTC. Encoded protein: CASSAGTINEQFF. This chain connects TRBV7-3 to TRBJ2-1; the D gene could be TRBD1 or TRBD2 (5 bases each). Looked up from germline, CDR1 is SGHTA and CDR2 is FQGTGA. V was clipped by 6 bases and J by 6 bases, with 12 bases between them. This CDR3 has 13 amino acids. The complete variable domain, with remaining parts taken from reference TRBV7-3 and TRBJ2-1, reads GAGVSQTPSNKVTEKGKYVELRCDPISGHTALYWYRQSLGQGPEFLIYFQGTGAADDSGLPNDRFFAVRPEGSVSTLKIQRTERGDSAVYLCASSAGTINEQFFGPGTRLTVL.

Many counts were recorded for this clone. The J gene is TRBJ1-1, the V gene TRBV2; D ambiguous. The CDR3 extends over 13 amino acids. Deletions cut 6 bases from V and 0 bases from J, with 8 bases between. Germline lookup yields CDR1 SNHLY and CDR2 FYNNEI. The CDR3 DNA reads TGTGCCAGCAGACCAAACCTGAACACTGAAGCTTTCTTT. This codes for CASRPNLNTEAFF. Drawing the rest from reference TRBV2 and TRBJ1-1, the complete variable domain is EPEVTQTPSHQVTQMGQEVILRCVPISNHLYFYWYRQILGQKVEFLVSFYNNEISEKSEIFDDQFSVERPDGSNFTLKIRSTKLEDSAMYFCASRPNLNTEAFFGQGTRLTVV.

This clone occurred many times. The chain recombines TRBV4-1 with TRBJ2-1, with 9 positions matching TRBD2. Germline V CDR1 and CDR2: MGHRA, YSYEKL. The CDR3 is 17 amino acids. V was pared by 0 bases and J by 4 bases, with 7 bases of the junction left unmatched. The CDR3 nucleotides read TGCGCCAGCAGCCAAGATAGGGCTAGCGGGGAATACAATGAGCAGTTCTTC. Translating it yields CASSQDRASGEYNEQFF.

This clone was seen only a few times. This chain connects TRBV4-1 to TRBJ2-5; no firm D call. Between the trimmed V and J ends, which lost 2 bases and 1 base, there was a span of 11 bases. Germline assignment: CDR1 MGHRA and CDR2 YSYEKL. CDR3 length: 15 residues. The chain's CDR3 is CASSQRSSTQETQYF. In DNA, the CDR3 is TGCGCCAGCAGCCAAAGATCCTCTACCCAAGAGACCCAGTACTTC.

This clone was counted between two and nine times. This sample also contains other DNA sequences that code for the same CDR3. The chain combines TRBV6-8 with TRBJ2-7; D perhaps matches TRBD1 (6 bases). Looked up from germline, CDR1 is MNHGY and CDR2 is SAAAGT. This CDR3 is 20 amino acids long. Between the trimmed V and J ends, which lost 4 bases and 3 bases, there was a span of 31 bases. CDR3 nucleotide sequence: TGTGCCAGCAGTTCCCCTACAAGCGGCGTCAACAGGGTAGCGAGCTACGAGCAGTACTTC. This gives the protein CASSSPTSGVNRVASYEQYF.